These T cell receptor beta chains were read from a single sample in a study of brain T cells in children with intractable seizures. TCRdb's table, derived via immunoSEQ multiplex PCR, lists solely in-frame clones and lacks some. The table has hundreds of thousands of clones, roughly 93% seen once. The material sequenced was peripheral blood, taken approximately 5 months after surgery. Every receptor here comes from a boy under two years old with tuberous sclerosis and intractable seizures. Each CDR3 is given with its conserved first and last residue. Fields, in order: clone size, V gene, J gene, D gene, CDR3 DNA, CDR3 protein. The D gene is left open where the match is weak. The size field is filled for only some rows; it gives once, few, many or a size class.

size: NA; V: TRBV2; J: TRBJ2-1; D: NA; DNA: TGTGCCAGCAGTGACCCCGAGGGAATCCACAATGAGCAGTTCTTC; CDR3: CASSDPEGIHNEQFF
size: NA; V: TRBV27; J: TRBJ2-1; D: NA; DNA: TGTGCCAGCAGCACTAGCTCCTACAATGAGCAGTTCTTC; CDR3: CASSTSSYNEQFF
size: NA; V: TRBV9; J: TRBJ1-2; D: NA; DNA: TGTGCCAGCAGCAGACGACAGGAGATCTATGGCTACACCTTC; CDR3: CASSRRQEIYGYTF
size: NA; V: TRBV19; J: TRBJ1-6; D: NA; DNA: TGTGCCAGTAGTTACAGGAGCTCCTATAATTCACCCCTCCACTTT; CDR3: CASSYRSSYNSPLHF
size: NA; V: TRBV9; J: TRBJ2-3; D: NA; DNA: TGTGCCAGCAGCGTAGGTGGCAGGGGGGGAGATACGCAGTATTTT; CDR3: CASSVGGRGGDTQYF
size: NA; V: TRBV25-1; J: TRBJ1-4; D: NA; DNA: TGTGCCAGCAGTGAAGGGGCGCTCGGGAATGAAAAACTGTTTTTT; CDR3: CASSEGALGNEKLFF
size: NA; V: TRBV7-2; J: TRBJ2-3; D: TRBD2; DNA: TGTGCCAGCAGCCCTCGTCTAGGGACTAGCACCGGCACAGATACGCAGTATTTT; CDR3: CASSPRLGTSTGTDTQYF
size: NA; V: TRBV30; J: TRBJ2-1; D: TRBD2; DNA: TGTGCCTGGAATACGGGACTAGCCTACAATGAGCAGTTCTTC; CDR3: CAWNTGLAYNEQFF
size: NA; V: TRBV5-1; J: TRBJ2-7; D: NA; DNA: TGCGCCAGCAGCTTTGTCCGATCCTACGAGCAGTACTTC; CDR3: CASSFVRSYEQYF
size: NA; V: TRBV4-2; J: TRBJ2-5; D: TRBD2; DNA: TGTGCCAGCAGCCAAGATGGACTAGTAGTCCAAGAGACCCAGTACTTC; CDR3: CASSQDGLVVQETQYF
size: NA; V: TRBV21-1; J: TRBJ2-7; D: NA; DNA: TGTGCCAGCAGCAGGGGGCTGCCTCCCTACGAGCAGTACTTC; CDR3: CASSRGLPPYEQYF
size: NA; V: TRBV7-8; J: TRBJ2-2; D: NA; DNA: TGTGCCAGCAGCTTGGCACTGACAGGGGAGCTGTTTTTT; CDR3: CASSLALTGELFF
size: NA; V: TRBV4-1; J: TRBJ2-1; D: NA; DNA: TGCGCCAGCAGCCGTGAATTGAGGGTAGAATACAATGAGCAGTTCTTC; CDR3: CASSRELRVEYNEQFF
size: NA; V: TRBV9; J: TRBJ2-1; D: NA; DNA: TGTGCCAGCAGCGGAGGGGTCAATGAGCAGTTCTTC; CDR3: CASSGGVNEQFF
size: NA; V: TRBV3-1/TRBV3-2; J: TRBJ1-2; D: NA; DNA: TGTGCCAGCAGCCAAGAACGGGGCTACACCTTC; CDR3: CASSQERGYTF
size: NA; V: TRBV6-5; J: TRBJ2-1; D: NA; DNA: TGTGCCAGCAGTCGAATTAGTGAAAATGAGCAGTTCTTC; CDR3: CASSRISENEQFF
size: NA; V: TRBV3-1/TRBV3-2; J: TRBJ2-7; D: NA; DNA: TGTGCCAGCAGCCAAGGCTCTAACTCCTACGAGCAGTACTTC; CDR3: CASSQGSNSYEQYF
size: NA; V: TRBV6-1; J: TRBJ2-5; D: NA; DNA: TGTGCCAGCAGTGAACGATTTGGGTTACAGGAGACCCAGTACTTC; CDR3: CASSERFGLQETQYF
size: NA; V: TRBV6-5; J: TRBJ1-2; D: NA; DNA: TGTGCCAGCAGTTATAGAGCCTTGGCTAACTATGGCTACACCTTC; CDR3: CASSYRALANYGYTF
size: NA; V: TRBV7-2; J: TRBJ2-7; D: NA; DNA: TGTGCCAGCAGCTTAGCCCCCGACGGCCGACAGTACTTC; CDR3: CASSLAPDGRQYF
size: NA; V: TRBV4-1; J: TRBJ2-7; D: TRBD1; DNA: TGCGCCAGCAGCCAAGATAAGTTGCGGGGACAGGGGACCTACGAGCAGTACTTC; CDR3: CASSQDKLRGQGTYEQYF
size: NA; V: TRBV29-1; J: TRBJ1-1; D: NA; DNA: TGCAGCGTTGAAGGACAGATGAACACTGAAGCTTTCTTT; CDR3: CSVEGQMNTEAFF
size: NA; V: TRBV15; J: TRBJ2-1; D: TRBD2; DNA: TGTGCCACCAGCCCCACGGGACTAGCGGAAACTTTAATCTACAATGAGCAGTTCTTC; CDR3: CATSPTGLAETLIYNEQFF
size: NA; V: TRBV7-9; J: TRBJ1-1; D: TRBD1; DNA: TGTGCCAGCAGCTTGGATCCGGGACAGGGGGCATACACTGAAGCTTTCTTT; CDR3: CASSLDPGQGAYTEAFF
size: NA; V: TRBV9; J: TRBJ1-2; D: TRBD1; DNA: TGTGCCAGCAGCACACCACGGGACAGGGAGACTAACTATGGCTACACCTTC; CDR3: CASSTPRDRETNYGYTF
size: NA; V: TRBV7-8; J: TRBJ2-1; D: NA; DNA: TGTGCCAGCAGCTTTGGTGACAATGAGCAGTTCTTC; CDR3: CASSFGDNEQFF
size: few; V: TRBV10-3; J: TRBJ1-1; D: NA; DNA: TGTGCCATCAGTGAGGGTCAGCAGAACACTGAAGCTTTCTTT; CDR3: CAISEGQQNTEAFF